One sample yielded the 9 T cell receptor beta chains listed below, sequenced in a study of T cell repertoires in cytomegalovirus infection. No antigens are known for them. TCRdb called the reads again in MiXCR, with one record for every CDR3 protein. The data hold more than 250,000 distinct CDR3 sequences, with roughly 25% observed a single time. The material was cultured PBMCs, obtained from culture after CMV antigen stimulation. All receptors derive from a human donor in good health (CMV status not recorded). Some clones in this sample may be carry-over from other donors' samples.

This clonotype was observed a few times. The genes are TRBV7-9 and TRBJ2-7; D unclear. The CDR3 has 12 amino acids. Germline-derived CDR1 and CDR2 are SEHNR and FQNEAQ (reference sequence). V was trimmed by 1 base and J by 6 bases, leaving 7 bases between them. The CDR3 coding sequence is TGTGCCAGCAGCTTAGATCCACGCGAGCAGTACGTC. Protein product: CASSLDPREQYV.

The rearrangement joins TRBV11-3 to TRBJ1-1; 9 bases match TRBD1. The CDR3 sequence is 15 residues long. The germline CDR1 and CDR2 sequences are SGHNT and YENEEA. V trimming: 3 bases; J trimming: 2 bases; junction bases outside the gene matches: 4. CDR3 nucleotide sequence: TGTGCCAGCAGCTTCGACAGGGGGGCTAACACTGAAGCTTTCTTT. Its protein product is CASSFDRGANTEAFF.

The V and J genes are TRBV25-1 and TRBJ2-5, with a weak D call TRBD2 (6 bases). Germline V gene sequence: CDR1 MGHDK, CDR2 SYGVNS. There are 13 residues in the CDR3. Trimming stripped 7 bases from V and 5 bases from J, with 14 bases between. The CDR3 coding sequence is TGTGCCAGCACCCCGGCAGGGAGGGAGACCCAGTACTTC. Protein product: CASTPAGRETQYF.

J is TRBJ2-1 and V is TRBV4-3, with 7 bases matching TRBD1. This CDR3 contains 16 residues. J gave up 1 base and V 4 bases, and 7 bases lay outside the gene matches. Looked up from germline, CDR1 is LGHNA and CDR2 is YSLEER. The CDR3 bases are TGCGCCAGCAGCCGCGGAGAGGGGGCATCCTACAATGAGCAGTTCTTC. It encodes CASSRGEGASYNEQFF.

The V gene is TRBV7-9, the J gene TRBJ2-1; D is perhaps TRBD2 (5 bases). The V end lost 5 bases, the J end lost 9 bases, and 11 bases lay between the germline ends. The CDR3 is 12 amino acids. Germline-derived CDR1 and CDR2 are SEHNR and FQNEAQ (reference sequence). CDR3 amino acids: CASSHSVPEQFF. As DNA, the CDR3 is TGTGCCAGCAGCCATAGCGTCCCTGAGCAGTTCTTC.

The rearrangement uses TRBV20-1 and TRBJ2-5, with 10 positions matching TRBD2. V lost 6 bases and J lost 5; bases outside the gene matches: 6. The CDR3 covers 13 residues. Germline CDR1 reads DFQATT; CDR2 reads SNEGSKA (reference sequence). Written as DNA, the CDR3 is TGCAGTGCGGCACTAGCGGGACGGGAGACCCAGTACTTC. The encoded protein is CSAALAGRETQYF.

This clonotype was seen just once. The chain has TRBV9 and TRBJ2-3; D is unresolved. CDR3 length: 15 residues. The V gene lost 4 bases and the J gene lost 4 bases, with 16 bases spanning the gap. Germline V gene lookup returns CDR1 SGDLS and CDR2 YYNGEE. The CDR3 spells CASSLYPTNPDTQYF. The DNA for the CDR3 is TGTGCCAGCAGCTTGTACCCGACAAATCCAGATACGCAGTATTTT.

As concerns this clonotype: A much more abundant neighbour one base away suggests this may be a read error. This sequence joins TRBV7-2 and TRBJ2-1, with no clear D. Germline CDR1 reads SGHTA; CDR2 reads FQGNSA. The CDR3 covers 16 residues. The V gene lost 3 bases and the J gene lost 1 base, with 13 bases spanning the gap. DNA for the CDR3: TGTGCCAGCAGCTTTGATCGGAAAGGTTCCTACAATGAGCAGTTCTTC. This sequence encodes CASSFDRKGSYNEQFF.

Ten or more counts support this clonotype. The chain links TRBV7-6 to TRBJ2-1, with D possibly being TRBD2 (6 bases). CDR1 SGHVS and CDR2 FNYEAQ come from the germline V gene. The ends were cut back, 5 bases at V and 7 bases at J, with 18 bases in the middle. This CDR3 has 15 amino acids. CDR3 in DNA: TGTGCCAGCAGCACCCCGCGGGGATCTCTAAATGAGCAGTTCTTC. It translates to CASSTPRGSLNEQFF.